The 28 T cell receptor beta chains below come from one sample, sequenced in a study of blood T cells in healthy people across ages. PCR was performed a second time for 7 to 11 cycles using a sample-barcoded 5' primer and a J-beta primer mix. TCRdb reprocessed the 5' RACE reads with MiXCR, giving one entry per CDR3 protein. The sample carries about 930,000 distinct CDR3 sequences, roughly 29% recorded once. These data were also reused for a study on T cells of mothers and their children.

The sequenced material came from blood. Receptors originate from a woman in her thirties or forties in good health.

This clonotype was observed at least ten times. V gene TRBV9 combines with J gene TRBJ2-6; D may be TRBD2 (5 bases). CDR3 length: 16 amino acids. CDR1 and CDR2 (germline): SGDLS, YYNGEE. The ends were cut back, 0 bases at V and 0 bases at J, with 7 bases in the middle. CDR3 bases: TGTGCCAGCAGCGTAGACGGGATCTCTGGGGCCAACGTCCTGACTTTC. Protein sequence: CASSVDGISGANVLTF.

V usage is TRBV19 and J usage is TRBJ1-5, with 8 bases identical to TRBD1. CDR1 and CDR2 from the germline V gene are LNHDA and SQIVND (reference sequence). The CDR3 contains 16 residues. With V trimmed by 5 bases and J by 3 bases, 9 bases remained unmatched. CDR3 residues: CASSHQRTGINQPQHF. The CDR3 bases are TGTGCCAGTAGTCACCAGCGGACAGGGATCAATCAGCCCCAGCATTTT.

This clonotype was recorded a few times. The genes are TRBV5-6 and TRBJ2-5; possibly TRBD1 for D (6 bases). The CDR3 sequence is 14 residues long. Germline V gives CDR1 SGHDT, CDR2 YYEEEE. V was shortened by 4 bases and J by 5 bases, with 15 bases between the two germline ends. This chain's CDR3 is CASSPDEGVETQYF. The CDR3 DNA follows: TGTGCCAGCAGCCCGGACGAGGGGGTGGAGACCCAGTACTTC.

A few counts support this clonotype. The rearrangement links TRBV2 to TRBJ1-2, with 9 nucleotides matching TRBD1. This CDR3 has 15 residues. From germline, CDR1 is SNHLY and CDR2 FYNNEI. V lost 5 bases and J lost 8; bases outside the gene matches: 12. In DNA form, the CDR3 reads TGTGCCAGCAGTTGGAAGCGACAGGGGGAAGGCGGCTACACCTTC. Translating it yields CASSWKRQGEGGYTF.

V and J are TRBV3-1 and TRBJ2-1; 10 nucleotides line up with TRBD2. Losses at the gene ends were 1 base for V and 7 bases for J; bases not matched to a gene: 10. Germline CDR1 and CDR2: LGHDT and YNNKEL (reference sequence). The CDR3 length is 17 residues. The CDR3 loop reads CASSQVTSGGAQNEQFF. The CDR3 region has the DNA TGTGCCAGCAGCCAAGTTACCAGCGGGGGGGCTCAAAATGAGCAGTTCTTC.

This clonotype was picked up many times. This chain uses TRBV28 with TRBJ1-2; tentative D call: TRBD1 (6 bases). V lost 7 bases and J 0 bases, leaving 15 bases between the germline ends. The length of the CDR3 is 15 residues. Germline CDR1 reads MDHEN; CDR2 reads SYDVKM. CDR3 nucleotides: TGTGCCAGCACCCCGGGGGCCATTTCTAACTATGGCTACACCTTC. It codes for CASTPGAISNYGYTF.

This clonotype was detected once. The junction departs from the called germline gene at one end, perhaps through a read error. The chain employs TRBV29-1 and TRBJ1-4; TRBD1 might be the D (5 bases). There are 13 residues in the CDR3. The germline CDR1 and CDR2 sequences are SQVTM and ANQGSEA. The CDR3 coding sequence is TGCAGCGTTGAGGGGGGAGTCGGCGAAAAACGGTTTTTT. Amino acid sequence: CSVEGGVGEKRFF. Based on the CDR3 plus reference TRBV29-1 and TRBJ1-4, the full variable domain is SAVISQKPSRDICQRGTSLTIQCQVDSQVTMMFWYRQQPGQSLTLIATANQGSEATYESGFVIDKFPISRPNLTFSTLTVSNMSPEDSSIYLCSVEGGVGEKRFFGSGTQLSVL.

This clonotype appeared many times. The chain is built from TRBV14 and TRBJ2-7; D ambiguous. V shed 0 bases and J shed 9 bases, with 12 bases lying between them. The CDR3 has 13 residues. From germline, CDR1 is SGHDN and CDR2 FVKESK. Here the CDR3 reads CASSQDHASVQYF. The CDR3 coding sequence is TGTGCCAGCAGCCAAGATCACGCATCGGTGCAGTACTTC.

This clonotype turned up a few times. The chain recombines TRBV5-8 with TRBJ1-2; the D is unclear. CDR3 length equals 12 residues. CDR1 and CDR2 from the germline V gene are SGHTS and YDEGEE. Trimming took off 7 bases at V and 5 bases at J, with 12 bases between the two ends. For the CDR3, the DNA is TGTGCCAGCCCCCTGCGGGGTTATGGCTACACCTTC. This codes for CASPLRGYGYTF.

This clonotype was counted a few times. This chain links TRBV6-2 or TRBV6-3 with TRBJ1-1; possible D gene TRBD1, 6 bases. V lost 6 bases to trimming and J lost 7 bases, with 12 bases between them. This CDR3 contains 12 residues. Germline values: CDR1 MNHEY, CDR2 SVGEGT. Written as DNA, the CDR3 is TGTGCCAGCAGCCGTGGACAGTATGAAGCTTTCTTT. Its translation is CASSRGQYEAFF.

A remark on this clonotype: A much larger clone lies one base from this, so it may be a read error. The CDR3 DNA reads as TGCAGTGCTGGCTCTGGACTAGCCCAAGAGACCCAGTTCTTC. This encodes CSAGSGLAQETQFF. This rearrangement joins TRBV20-1 to TRBJ2-1; 8 positions agree with TRBD2. V lost 5 bases and J lost 13; bases outside the gene matches: 16. Germline CDR1 reads DFQATT; CDR2 reads SNEGSKA (reference sequence). The CDR3 is 14 amino acids.

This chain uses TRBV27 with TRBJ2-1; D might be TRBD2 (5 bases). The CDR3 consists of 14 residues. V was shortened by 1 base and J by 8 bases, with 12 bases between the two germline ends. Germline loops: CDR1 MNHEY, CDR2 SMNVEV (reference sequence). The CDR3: CASSLWRSDDEQFF. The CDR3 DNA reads TGTGCCAGCAGTTTATGGCGTAGCGACGATGAGCAGTTCTTC.

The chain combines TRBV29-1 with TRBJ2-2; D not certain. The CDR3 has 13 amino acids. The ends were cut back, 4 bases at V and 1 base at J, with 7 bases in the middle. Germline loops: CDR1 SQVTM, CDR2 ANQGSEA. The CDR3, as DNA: TGCAGCGTTGTAGGCGTGAACACCGGGGAGCTGTTTTTT. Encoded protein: CSVVGVNTGELFF.

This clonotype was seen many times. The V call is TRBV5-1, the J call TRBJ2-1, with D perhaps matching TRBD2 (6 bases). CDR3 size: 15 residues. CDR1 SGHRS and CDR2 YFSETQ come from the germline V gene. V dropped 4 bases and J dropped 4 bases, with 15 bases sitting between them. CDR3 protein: CASSTGLEPYNEQFF. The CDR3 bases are TGCGCCAGCAGCACGGGACTGGAACCTTACAATGAGCAGTTCTTC.

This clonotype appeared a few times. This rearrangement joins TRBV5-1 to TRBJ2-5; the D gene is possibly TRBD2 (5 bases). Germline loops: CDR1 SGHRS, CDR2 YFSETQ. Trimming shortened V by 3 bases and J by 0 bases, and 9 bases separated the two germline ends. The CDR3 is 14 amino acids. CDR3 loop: CASSSEANQETQYF. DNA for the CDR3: TGCGCCAGCAGCTCGGAGGCTAACCAAGAGACCCAGTACTTC.

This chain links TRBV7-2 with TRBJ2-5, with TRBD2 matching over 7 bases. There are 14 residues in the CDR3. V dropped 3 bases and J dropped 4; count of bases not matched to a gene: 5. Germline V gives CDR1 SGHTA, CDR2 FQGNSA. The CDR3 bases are TGTGCCAGCAGCTTCGGGGGGACCGGAGAGACCCAGTACTTC. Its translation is CASSFGGTGETQYF. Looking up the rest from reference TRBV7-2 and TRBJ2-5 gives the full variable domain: GAGVSQSPSNKVTEKGKDVELRCDPISGHTALYWYRQSLGQGLEFLIYFQGNSAPDKSGLPSDRFSAERTGGSVSTLTIQRTQQEDSAVYLCASSFGGTGETQYFGPGTRLLVL.

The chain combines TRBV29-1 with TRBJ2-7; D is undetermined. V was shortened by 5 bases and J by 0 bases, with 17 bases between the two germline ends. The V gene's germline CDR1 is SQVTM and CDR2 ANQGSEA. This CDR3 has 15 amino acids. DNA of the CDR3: TGCAGCGTTCTAGATCCGGGCTTGAGCTCCTACGAGCAGTACTTC. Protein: CSVLDPGLSSYEQYF.

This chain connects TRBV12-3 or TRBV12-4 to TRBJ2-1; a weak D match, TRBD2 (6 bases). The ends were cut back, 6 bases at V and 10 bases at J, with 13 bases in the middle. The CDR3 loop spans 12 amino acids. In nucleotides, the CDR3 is TGTGCCAGCAGCCTGACTAGTGTGGAGCAGTTCTTC. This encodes CASSLTSVEQFF.

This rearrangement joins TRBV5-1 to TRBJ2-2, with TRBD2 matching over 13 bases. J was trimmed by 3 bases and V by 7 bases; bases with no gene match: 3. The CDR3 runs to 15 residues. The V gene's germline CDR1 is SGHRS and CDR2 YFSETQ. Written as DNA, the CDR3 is TGCGCCAGCCACGGGACTAGCGGGGACACCGGGGAGCTGTTTTTT. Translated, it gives CASHGTSGDTGELFF. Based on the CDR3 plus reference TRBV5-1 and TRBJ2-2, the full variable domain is KAGVTQTPRYLIKTRGQQVTLSCSPISGHRSVSWYQQTPGQGLQFLFEYFSETQRNKGNFPGRFSGRQFSNSRSEMNVSTLELGDSALYLCASHGTSGDTGELFFGEGSRLTVL.

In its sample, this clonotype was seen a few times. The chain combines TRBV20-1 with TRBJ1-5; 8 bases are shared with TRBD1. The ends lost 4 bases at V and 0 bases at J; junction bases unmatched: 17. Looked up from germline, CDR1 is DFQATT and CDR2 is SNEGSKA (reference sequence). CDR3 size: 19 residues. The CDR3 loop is CSAKLPTGEILFSNQPQHF. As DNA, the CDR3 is TGCAGTGCTAAACTCCCGACAGGGGAAATCCTCTTTAGCAATCAGCCCCAGCATTTT.

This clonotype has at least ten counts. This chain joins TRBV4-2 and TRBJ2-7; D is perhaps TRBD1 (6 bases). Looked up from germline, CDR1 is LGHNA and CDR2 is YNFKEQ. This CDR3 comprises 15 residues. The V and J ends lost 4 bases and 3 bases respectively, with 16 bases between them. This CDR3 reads CASSPGQGPGYEQYF. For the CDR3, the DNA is TGTGCCAGCAGCCCGGGGCAGGGGCCAGGCTACGAGCAGTACTTC.

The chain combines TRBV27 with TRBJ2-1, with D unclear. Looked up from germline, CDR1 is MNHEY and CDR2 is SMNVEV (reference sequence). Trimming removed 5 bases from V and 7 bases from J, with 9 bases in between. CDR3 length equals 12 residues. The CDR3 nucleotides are TGTGCCAGCAGTACCGGGTTTAATGAGCAGTTCTTC. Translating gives CASSTGFNEQFF.

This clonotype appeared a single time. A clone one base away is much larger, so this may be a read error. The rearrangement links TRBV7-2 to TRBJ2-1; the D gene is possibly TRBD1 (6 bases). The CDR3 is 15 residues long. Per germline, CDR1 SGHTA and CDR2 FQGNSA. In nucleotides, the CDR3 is TGTGCCAGCAGCAAGGTGGGGGCAAAAATGAATGGGCAGTTCTTC. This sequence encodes CASSKVGAKMNGQFF.

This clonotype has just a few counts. The CDR3 DNA reads as TGTGCCAGCAGAAAAACGGGGAGGACAGGGCGGAACACTGAAGCTTTCTTT. Translation gives CASRKTGRTGRNTEAFF. V is TRBV28 and J is TRBJ1-1, with 8 bases aligning to TRBD1. The CDR3 is made up of 17 amino acids. The J segment lost 1 base and the V segment lost 6 bases, leaving 13 bases of the junction unmatched. CDR1 and CDR2 from the germline V gene are MDHEN and SYDVKM.

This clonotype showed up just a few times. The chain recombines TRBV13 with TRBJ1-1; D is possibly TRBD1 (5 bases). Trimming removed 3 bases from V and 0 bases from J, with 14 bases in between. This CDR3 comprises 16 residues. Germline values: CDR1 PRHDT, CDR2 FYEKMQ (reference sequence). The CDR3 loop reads CASSFIKLTVNTEAFF. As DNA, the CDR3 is TGTGCCAGCAGCTTCATTAAACTGACAGTGAACACTGAAGCTTTCTTT.

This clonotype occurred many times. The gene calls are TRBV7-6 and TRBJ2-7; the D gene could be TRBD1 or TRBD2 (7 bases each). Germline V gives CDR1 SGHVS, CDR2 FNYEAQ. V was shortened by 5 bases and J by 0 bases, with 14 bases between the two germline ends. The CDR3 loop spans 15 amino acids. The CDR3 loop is CASSPQGGPSYEQYF. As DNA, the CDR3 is TGTGCCAGCAGCCCCCAGGGGGGGCCCTCCTACGAGCAGTACTTC.

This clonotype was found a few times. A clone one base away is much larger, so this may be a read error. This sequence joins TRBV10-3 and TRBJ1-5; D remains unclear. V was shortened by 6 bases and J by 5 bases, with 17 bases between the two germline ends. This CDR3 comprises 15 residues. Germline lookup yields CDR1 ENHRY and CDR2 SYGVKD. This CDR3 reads CAIRSGLESDQPQHF. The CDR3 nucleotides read TGTGCCATCAGATCCGGACTTGAGAGCGATCAGCCCCAGCATTTT.

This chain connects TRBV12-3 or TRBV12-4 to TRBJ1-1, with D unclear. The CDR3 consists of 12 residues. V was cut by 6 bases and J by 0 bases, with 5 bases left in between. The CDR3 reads CASRPMNTEAFF. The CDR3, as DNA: TGTGCCAGCAGGCCCATGAACACTGAAGCTTTCTTT.